The next 17 T cell receptor beta chains were all read from a single sample in a study of monozygotic twins with inflammatory bowel disease. TCRdb re-called the 5' RACE reads; one entry per CDR3 protein, DNA not given. The sample features over 120,000 distinct CDR3 sequences, with more than 0.95% in its top ten. The source material was blood. The receptors stem from a human donor with ulcerative colitis or Crohn's disease, or a healthy co-twin of an affected twin (not recorded which).

This chain connects TRBV9 to TRBJ2-1. This CDR3 spans 13 amino acids. The germline CDR1 and CDR2 sequences are SGDLS and YYNGEE. CDR3 protein: CASSVVADNEQFF.

The chain has TRBV4-3 and TRBJ2-7. CDR3 length: 14 amino acids. Germline V gene sequence: CDR1 LGHNA, CDR2 YSLEER. The CDR3 spells CASSQLDRSYEQYF.

The V and J genes are TRBV12-3 or TRBV12-4 and TRBJ1-5. The CDR3 is 13 amino acids. This chain's CDR3 is CASSLGLNQPQHF.

This chain joins TRBV3-1 and TRBJ2-7; absent DNA, TCRdb's TRBD1 call cannot be checked. CDR1 is LGHDT, CDR2 YNNKEL, per germline (reference sequence). The CDR3 extends over 11 amino acids. CDR3 residues: CASSQGRGQYF.

The V gene is TRBV5-5, the J gene TRBJ1-5. CDR1 SGHKS and CDR2 YYEKEE come from the germline V gene (reference sequence). This CDR3 region has 15 residues. CDR3 loop: CASSSDGVEGQPQHF.

The J gene is TRBJ1-5, the V gene TRBV6-1. CDR1 is MNHNS and CDR2 is SASEGT in the germline V gene. This CDR3 spans 14 amino acids. CDR3 in amino acids: CASSEAGVPQPQHF.

The chain combines TRBV7-9 with TRBJ2-7. This CDR3 has 11 residues. Germline V lookup: CDR1 SEHNR, CDR2 FQNEAQ (reference sequence). CDR3 residues: CASRHGYEQYF.

V usage is TRBV14 and J usage is TRBJ2-1; TCRdb returns TRBD2, unconfirmable since there is no DNA. CDR3 size: 19 residues. Per the germline V gene, CDR1 is SGHDN and CDR2 is FVKESK. The CDR3 loop is CASSPIYRTSGRTYNEQFF.

The V call is TRBV12-3 or TRBV12-4, the J call TRBJ2-7. The CDR3 contains 13 residues. The CDR3 is CASSSNSPYEQYF.

The rearrangement joins TRBV6-5 to TRBJ2-4; TCRdb returns TRBD2, unconfirmable since there is no DNA. The CDR3 is 17 amino acids. Germline lookup yields CDR1 MNHEY and CDR2 SVGAGI. The CDR3 protein is CASSSVRREGQVGIQYF.

The chain couples TRBV27 to TRBJ2-1; TCRdb proposes TRBD2, but this gene call is untestable without DNA. Germline assignment: CDR1 MNHEY and CDR2 SMNVEV (reference sequence). There are 14 residues in the CDR3. The CDR3: CATSWAAGYNEQFF.

The V call is TRBV3-1, the J call TRBJ2-5; the D call from TCRdb, TRBD2, cannot be confirmed without DNA. The germline V gene has CDR1 LGHDT and CDR2 YNNKEL (reference sequence). This CDR3 contains 13 residues. The CDR3 here is CASSHGSRETQYF.

This chain joins TRBV12-3 or TRBV12-4 and TRBJ2-1; the D gene TCRdb calls, TRBD2, cannot be checked with no DNA. The CDR3 is 17 amino acids. The chain's CDR3 is CASQRGLAGGLYNEQFF.

The chain carries TRBV19 and TRBJ2-2. Germline CDR1 LNHDA, CDR2 SQIVND (reference sequence). There are 14 residues in the CDR3. This CDR3 is CASSRMVDTGELFF.

This chain links TRBV6-2 or TRBV6-3 with TRBJ1-6. Germline V lookup: CDR1 MNHEY, CDR2 SVGEGT. The CDR3 loop spans 15 amino acids. The CDR3 sequence is CASSYHPQRDSPLHF.

The chain combines TRBV5-4 with TRBJ2-3. Germline V CDR1 and CDR2: SGHNT, YYREEE (reference sequence). This CDR3 comprises 12 residues. The CDR3 reads CASSSRPGTQYF.

V gene TRBV10-3 combines with J gene TRBJ1-4; TCRdb's D gene call, TRBD1, goes unchecked for lack of DNA. The CDR3 totals 17 residues. Germline CDR1 is ENHRY and CDR2 is SYGVKD. CDR3: CAISESGNPLANEKLFF.